This TCR beta chain was recorded in a study of immune cell composition in non-small cell lung cancer. General study results and limits: Squamous carcinomas (approximately 75%) more often had tumour-associated clones >0.5% than adenocarcinomas (33%). It was not proven that tumour-reactive clones equal dominant tumour-associated clones.

The germline gives CDR1 MNHEY, CDR2 SVGAGI. This CDR3 has 14 residues. Trimming took 7 bases from V and 5 from J, leaving 16 bases between them. Regarding this clone: As yet, its antigen is unknown.

The method was immunoSEQ multiplex PCR; TCRdb's version includes in-frame clones alone and lacks a portion of them. The data contain roughly 3,200 clones, 65% to 80% of them singletons. The gene calls are TRBV6-5 and TRBJ2-3; tentative D call: TRBD2 (5 bases). The TCR originated in a human donor with non-small cell lung cancer. Sequenced: lung tumor tissue. Here the CDR3 reads CASKAGPGVDTQYF. CDR3 coding DNA: TGTGCCAGCAAGGCGGGTCCCGGGGTAGATACGCAGTATTTT.